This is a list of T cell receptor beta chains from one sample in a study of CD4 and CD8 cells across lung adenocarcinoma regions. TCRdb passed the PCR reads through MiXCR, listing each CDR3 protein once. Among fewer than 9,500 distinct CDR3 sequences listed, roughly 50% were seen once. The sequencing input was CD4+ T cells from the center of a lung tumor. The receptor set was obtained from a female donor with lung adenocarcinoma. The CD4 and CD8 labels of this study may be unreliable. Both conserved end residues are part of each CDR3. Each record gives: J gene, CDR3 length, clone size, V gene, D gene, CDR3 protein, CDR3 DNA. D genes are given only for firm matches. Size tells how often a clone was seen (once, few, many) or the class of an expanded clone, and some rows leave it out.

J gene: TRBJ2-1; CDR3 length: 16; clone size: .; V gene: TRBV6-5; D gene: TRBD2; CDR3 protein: CASSFILAGGPNEQFF; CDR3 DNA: TGTGCCAGCAGTTTCATCCTAGCGGGAGGGCCGAATGAGCAGTTCTTC
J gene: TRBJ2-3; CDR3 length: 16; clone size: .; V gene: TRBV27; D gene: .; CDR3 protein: CASRGIGMGGPDTQYF; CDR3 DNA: TGTGCCAGCAGGGGAATCGGTATGGGTGGCCCAGATACGCAGTATTTT
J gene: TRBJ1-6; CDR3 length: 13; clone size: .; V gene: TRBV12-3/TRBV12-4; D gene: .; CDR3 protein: CASSLGGDSPLHF; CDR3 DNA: TGTGCCAGCAGTTTAGGCGGGGATTCACCCCTCCACTTT
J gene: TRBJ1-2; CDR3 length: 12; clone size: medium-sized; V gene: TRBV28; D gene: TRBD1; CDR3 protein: CASRQGAQGYTF; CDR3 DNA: TGTGCCAGCAGACAGGGGGCGCAGGGCTACACCTTC
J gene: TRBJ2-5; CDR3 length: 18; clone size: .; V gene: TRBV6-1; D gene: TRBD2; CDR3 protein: CASSEAGTSGRRRETQYF; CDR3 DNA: TGTGCCAGCAGTGAAGCGGGCACTAGCGGGAGGAGACGGGAGACCCAGTACTTC
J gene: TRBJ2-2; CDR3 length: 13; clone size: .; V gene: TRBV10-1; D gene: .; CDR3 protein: CASSEGDTGELFF; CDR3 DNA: TGCGCCAGCAGTGAAGGAGACACCGGGGAGCTGTTTTTT
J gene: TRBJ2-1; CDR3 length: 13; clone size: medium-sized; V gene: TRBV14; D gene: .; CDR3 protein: CASSQDPRGEQFF; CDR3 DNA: TGTGCCAGCAGCCAAGACCCTCGCGGTGAGCAGTTCTTC
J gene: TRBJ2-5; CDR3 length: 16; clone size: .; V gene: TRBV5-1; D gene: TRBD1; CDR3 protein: CASSYSRGRATETQYF; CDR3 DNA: TGCGCCAGCAGCTACTCCAGGGGGCGGGCTACGGAGACCCAGTACTTC
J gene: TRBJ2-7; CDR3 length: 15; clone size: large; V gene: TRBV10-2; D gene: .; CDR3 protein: CASSEMSTVSYEQYF; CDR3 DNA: TGCGCCAGCAGTGAGATGTCGACGGTCTCCTACGAGCAGTACTTC
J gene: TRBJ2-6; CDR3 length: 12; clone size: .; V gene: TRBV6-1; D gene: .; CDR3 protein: CASQSGANVLTF; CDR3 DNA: TGTGCCAGCCAGTCTGGGGCCAACGTCCTGACTTTC
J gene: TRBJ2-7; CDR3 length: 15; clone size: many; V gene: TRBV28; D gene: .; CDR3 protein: CASSLYRVNTYEQYF; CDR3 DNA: TGTGCCAGCAGTTTATACAGGGTAAACACCTACGAGCAGTACTTC
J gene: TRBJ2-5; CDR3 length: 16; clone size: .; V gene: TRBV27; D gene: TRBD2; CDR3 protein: CASSSRLARGTETQYF; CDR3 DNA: TGTGCCAGCAGTAGTCGACTAGCGCGTGGCACAGAGACGCAGTACTTC
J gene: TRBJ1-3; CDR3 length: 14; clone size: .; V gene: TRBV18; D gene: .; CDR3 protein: CASSHRDPGNTIYF; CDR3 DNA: TGTGCCAGCTCACATCGGGACCCTGGAAACACCATATATTTT
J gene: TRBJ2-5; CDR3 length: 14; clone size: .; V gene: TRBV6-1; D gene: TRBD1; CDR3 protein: CASSRTGGEETQYF; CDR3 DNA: TGTGCCAGCTCTCGGACAGGGGGGGAAGAGACCCAGTACTTC
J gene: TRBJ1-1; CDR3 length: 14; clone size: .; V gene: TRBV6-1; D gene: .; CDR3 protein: CASSSTHPNTEAFF; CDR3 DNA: TGTGCCAGCAGCTCGACACATCCAAACACTGAAGCTTTCTTT
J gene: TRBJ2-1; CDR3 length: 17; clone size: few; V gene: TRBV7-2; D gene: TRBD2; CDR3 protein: CVSSDVAGGLQGETQFF; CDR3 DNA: TGTGTCAGCAGCGACGTAGCGGGAGGGCTTCAAGGAGAGACCCAGTTCTTC
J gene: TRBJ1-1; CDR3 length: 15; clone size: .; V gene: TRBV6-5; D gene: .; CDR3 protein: CASSYEFRGAGEAFF; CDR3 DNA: TGTGCCAGCAGTTACGAGTTTCGAGGGGCGGGTGAAGCTTTCTTT
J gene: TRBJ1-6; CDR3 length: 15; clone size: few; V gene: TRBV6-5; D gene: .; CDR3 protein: CASSWDGLLNSPLHF; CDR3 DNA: TGTGCCAGCAGTTGGGACGGCCTTCTAAATTCACCCCTCCACTTT
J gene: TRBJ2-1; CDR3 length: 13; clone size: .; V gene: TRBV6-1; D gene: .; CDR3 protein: CASSPREYNEQFF; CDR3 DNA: TGTGCCAGCAGTCCACGGGAGTACAATGAGCAGTTCTTC
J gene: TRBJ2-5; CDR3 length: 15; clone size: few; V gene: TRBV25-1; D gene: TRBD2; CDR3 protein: CASSETGGTEETQYF; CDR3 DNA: TGTGCCAGCAGTGAAACGGGAGGAACCGAAGAGACCCAGTACTTC
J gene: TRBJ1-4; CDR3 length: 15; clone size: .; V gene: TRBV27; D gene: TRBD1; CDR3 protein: CASSFSQGGNEKLFF; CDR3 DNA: TGTGCCAGCAGTTTTAGTCAGGGGGGGAATGAAAAACTGTTTTTT
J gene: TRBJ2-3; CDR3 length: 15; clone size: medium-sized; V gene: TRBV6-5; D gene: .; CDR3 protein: CASSYRGPATDTQYF; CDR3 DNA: TGTGCCAGCAGTTATAGGGGACCGGCAACAGATACGCAGTATTTT
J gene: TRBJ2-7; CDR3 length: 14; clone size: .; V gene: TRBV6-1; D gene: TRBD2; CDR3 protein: CASSLPGGDYEQYF; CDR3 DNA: TGTGCCAGCAGTCTCCCGGGGGGGGACTACGAGCAGTACTTC
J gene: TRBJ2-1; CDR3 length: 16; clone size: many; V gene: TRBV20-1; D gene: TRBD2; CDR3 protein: CSASTSGRRTYNEQFF; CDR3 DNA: TGCAGTGCTAGTACTAGCGGGAGGCGGACCTACAATGAGCAGTTCTTC
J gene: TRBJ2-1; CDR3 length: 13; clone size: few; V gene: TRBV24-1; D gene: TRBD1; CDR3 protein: CATSDHRGHEQFF; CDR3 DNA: TGTGCCACCAGTGATCACAGGGGGCATGAGCAGTTCTTC
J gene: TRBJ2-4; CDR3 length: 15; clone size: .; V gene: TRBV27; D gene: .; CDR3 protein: CGAGNVGGDQNIQYF; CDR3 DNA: TGTGGTGCGGGCAACGTCGGCGGGGACCAAAACATTCAGTACTTC
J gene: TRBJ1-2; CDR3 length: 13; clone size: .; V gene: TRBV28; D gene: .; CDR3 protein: CASSLKGVGGYTF; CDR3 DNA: TGTGCCAGCAGTTTAAAAGGGGTCGGTGGCTACACCTTC
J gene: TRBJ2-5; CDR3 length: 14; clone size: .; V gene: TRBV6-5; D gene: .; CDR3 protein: CASSYGLGQETQYF; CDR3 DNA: TGTGCCAGCAGTTACGGCCTAGGACAAGAGACCCAGTACTTC
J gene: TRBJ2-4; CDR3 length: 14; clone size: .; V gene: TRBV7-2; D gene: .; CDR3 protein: CASSGTSGKNTQYF; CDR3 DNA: TGTGCCAGCAGCGGTACATCCGGCAAAAATACTCAGTATTTC
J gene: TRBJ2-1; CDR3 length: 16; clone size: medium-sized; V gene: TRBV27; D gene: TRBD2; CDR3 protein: CASSQTPGLGFNEQFF; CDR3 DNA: TGTGCCAGCAGTCAAACTCCGGGACTAGGGTTCAATGAGCAGTTCTTC
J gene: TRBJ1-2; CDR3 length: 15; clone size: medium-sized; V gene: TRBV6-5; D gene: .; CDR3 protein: CASSSITASNYGYTF; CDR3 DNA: TGTGCCAGCAGTTCTATCACAGCTTCTAACTATGGCTACACCTTC
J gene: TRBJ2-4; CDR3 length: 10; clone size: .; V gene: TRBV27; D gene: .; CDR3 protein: CASRGNVQYF; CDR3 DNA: TGTGCCAGCAGGGGGAACGTTCAGTACTTC
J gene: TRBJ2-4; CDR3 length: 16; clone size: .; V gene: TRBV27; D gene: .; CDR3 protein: CASRFKGMGTKNTQYF; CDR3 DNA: TGTGCCAGCCGCTTCAAGGGGATGGGTACCAAAAATACTCAGTATTTC
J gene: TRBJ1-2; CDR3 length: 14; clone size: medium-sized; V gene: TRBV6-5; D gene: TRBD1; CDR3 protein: CASSNGQGAYGYTF; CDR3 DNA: TGTGCCAGCAGTAACGGACAGGGGGCTTATGGCTACACCTTC
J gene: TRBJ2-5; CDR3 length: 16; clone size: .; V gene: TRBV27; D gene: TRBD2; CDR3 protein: CASSSRVAGGPETQYF; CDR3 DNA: TGTGCCAGCAGTTCCCGAGTAGCGGGTGGCCCAGAGACCCAGTACTTC
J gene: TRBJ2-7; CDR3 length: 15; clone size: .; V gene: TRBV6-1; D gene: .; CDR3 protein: CASSEDQGSSYEQYF; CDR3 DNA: TGTGCCAGCAGTGAAGATCAAGGAAGCTCCTACGAGCAGTACTTC
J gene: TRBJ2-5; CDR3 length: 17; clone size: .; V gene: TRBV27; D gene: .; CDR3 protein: CASSAGLGGRDQETQYF; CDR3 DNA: TGTGCCAGCAGTGCGGGGCTCGGGGGCCGTGACCAAGAGACCCAGTACTTC
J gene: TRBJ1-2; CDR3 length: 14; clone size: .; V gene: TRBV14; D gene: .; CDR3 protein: CASSQIRGRWGYTF; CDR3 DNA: TGTGCCAGCAGCCAAATTCGGGGGCGTTGGGGCTACACCTTC
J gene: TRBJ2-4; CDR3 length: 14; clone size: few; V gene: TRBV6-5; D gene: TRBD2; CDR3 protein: CASSLTSGGDIQYF; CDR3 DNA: TGTGCCAGCAGTTTAACTAGCGGTGGGGACATTCAGTACTTC
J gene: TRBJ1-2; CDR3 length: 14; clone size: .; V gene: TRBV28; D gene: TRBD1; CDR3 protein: CASSQPGQGYGYTF; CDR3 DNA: TGTGCCAGCAGCCAACCCGGACAGGGATATGGCTACACCTTC
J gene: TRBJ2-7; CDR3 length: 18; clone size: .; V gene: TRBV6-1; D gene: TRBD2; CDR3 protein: CASSAASGGLSSYNEQYF; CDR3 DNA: TGTGCCAGCAGTGCGGCTAGCGGGGGTCTTAGCTCCTACAATGAGCAGTACTTC
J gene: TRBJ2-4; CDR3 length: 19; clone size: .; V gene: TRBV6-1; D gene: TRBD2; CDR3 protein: CASSEGRVAGGRVKDIQYF; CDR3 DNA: TGTGCCAGCAGTGAAGGTCGGGTCGCGGGGGGGCGTGTAAAAGACATTCAGTACTTC
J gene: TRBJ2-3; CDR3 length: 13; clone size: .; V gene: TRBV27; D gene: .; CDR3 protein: CASSHKSTDTQYF; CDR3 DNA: TGTGCCAGCAGCCACAAAAGCACAGATACGCAGTATTTT
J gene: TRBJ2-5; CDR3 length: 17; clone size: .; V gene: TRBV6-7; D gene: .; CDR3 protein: CASSAGIGCRDQETQYF; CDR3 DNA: TGTGCCAGCAGTGCGGGGATCGGGTGCCGAGACCAAGAGACCCAGTACTTC
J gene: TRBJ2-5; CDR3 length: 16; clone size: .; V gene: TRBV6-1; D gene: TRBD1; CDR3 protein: CASSENWGQGGETQYF; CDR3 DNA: TGTGCCAGCAGTGAAAATTGGGGACAGGGGGGCGAGACCCAGTACTTC